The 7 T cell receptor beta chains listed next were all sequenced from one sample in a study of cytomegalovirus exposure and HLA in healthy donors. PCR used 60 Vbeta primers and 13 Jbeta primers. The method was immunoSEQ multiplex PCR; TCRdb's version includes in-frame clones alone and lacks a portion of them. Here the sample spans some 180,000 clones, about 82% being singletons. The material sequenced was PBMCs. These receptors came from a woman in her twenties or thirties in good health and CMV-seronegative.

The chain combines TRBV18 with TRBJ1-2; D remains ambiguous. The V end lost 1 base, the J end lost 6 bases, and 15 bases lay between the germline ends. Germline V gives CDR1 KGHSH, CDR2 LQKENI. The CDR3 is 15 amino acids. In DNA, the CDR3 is TGTGCCAGCTCACCACGGCAGGAATTAAGTCATGGCTACACCTTC. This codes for CASSPRQELSHGYTF. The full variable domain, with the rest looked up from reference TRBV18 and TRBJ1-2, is NAGVMQNPRHLVRRRGQEARLRCSPMKGHSHVYWYRQLPEEGLKFMVYLQKENIIDESGMPKERFSAEFPKEGPSILRIQQVVRGDSAAYFCASSPRQELSHGYTFGSGTRLTVV.

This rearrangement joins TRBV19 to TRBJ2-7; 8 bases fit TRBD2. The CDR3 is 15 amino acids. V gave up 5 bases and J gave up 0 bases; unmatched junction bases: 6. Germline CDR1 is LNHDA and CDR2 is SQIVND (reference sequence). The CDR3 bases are TGTGCCAGTAGTGCAAGCGGGGGAGGCTCCTACGAGCAGTACTTC. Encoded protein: CASSASGGGSYEQYF. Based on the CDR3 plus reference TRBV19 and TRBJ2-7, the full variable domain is DGGITQSPKYLFRKEGQNVTLSCEQNLNHDAMYWYRQDPGQGLRLIYYSQIVNDFQKGDIAEGYSVSREKKESFPLTVTSAQKNPTAFYLCASSASGGGSYEQYFGPGTRLTVT.

The CDR3 here is CASSPLDGTGTEAFF. The CDR3 DNA follows: TGTGCCAGCTCACCATTAGACGGGACAGGGACTGAAGCTTTCTTT. The V call is TRBV18, the J call TRBJ1-1, with 9 bases lining up with TRBD1. The CDR3 totals 15 residues. Germline CDR1 KGHSH, CDR2 LQKENI. V trimming: 2 bases; J trimming: 5 bases; junction bases outside the gene matches: 6.

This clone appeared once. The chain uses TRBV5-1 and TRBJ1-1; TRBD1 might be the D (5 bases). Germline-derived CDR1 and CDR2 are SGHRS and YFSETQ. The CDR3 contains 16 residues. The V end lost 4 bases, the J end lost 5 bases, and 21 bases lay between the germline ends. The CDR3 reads CASSPRGVRGGTEAFF. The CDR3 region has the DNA TGCGCCAGCAGCCCCCGAGGGGTCCGGGGGGGGACTGAAGCTTTCTTT. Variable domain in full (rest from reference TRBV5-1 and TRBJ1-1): KAGVTQTPRYLIKTRGQQVTLSCSPISGHRSVSWYQQTPGQGLQFLFEYFSETQRNKGNFPGRFSGRQFSNSRSEMNVSTLELGDSALYLCASSPRGVRGGTEAFFGQGTRLTVV.

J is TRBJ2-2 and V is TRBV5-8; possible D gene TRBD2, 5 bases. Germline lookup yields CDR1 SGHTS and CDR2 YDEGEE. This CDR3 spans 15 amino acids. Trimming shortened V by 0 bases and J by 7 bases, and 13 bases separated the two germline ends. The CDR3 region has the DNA TGTGCCAGCAGCTTGGATCCCGGGAACGGCGGGGAGCTGTTTTTT. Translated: CASSLDPGNGGELFF.

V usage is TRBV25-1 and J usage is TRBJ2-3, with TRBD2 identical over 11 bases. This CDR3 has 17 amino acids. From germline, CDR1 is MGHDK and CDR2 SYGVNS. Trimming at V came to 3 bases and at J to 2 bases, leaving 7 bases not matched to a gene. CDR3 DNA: TGTGCCAGCAGTGATCGTAGCGGGGGGGGAACCACAGATACGCAGTATTTT. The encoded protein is CASSDRSGGGTTDTQYF.

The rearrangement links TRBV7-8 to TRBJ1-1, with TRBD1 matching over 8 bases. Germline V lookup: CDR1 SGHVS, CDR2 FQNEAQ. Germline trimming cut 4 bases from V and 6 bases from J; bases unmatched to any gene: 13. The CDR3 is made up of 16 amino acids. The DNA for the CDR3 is TGTGCCAGCAGCTCGTACAGGGGGAGTAGGGACGCTGAAGCTTTCTTT. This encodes CASSSYRGSRDAEAFF.